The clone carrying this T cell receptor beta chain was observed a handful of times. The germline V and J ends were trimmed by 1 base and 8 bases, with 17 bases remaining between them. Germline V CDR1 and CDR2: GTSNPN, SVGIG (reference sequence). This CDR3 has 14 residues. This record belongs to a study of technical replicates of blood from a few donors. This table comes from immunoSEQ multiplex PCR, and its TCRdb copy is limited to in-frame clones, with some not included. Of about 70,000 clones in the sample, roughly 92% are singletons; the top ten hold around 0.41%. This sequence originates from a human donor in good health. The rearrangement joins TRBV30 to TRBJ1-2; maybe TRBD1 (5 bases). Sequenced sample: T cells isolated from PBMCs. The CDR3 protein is CAWSGGQTNHGYTF. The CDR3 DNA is TGTGCCTGGAGTGGAGGACAAACAAACCACGGCTACACCTTC.